This T cell receptor (beta chain) stems from a study of shared clonotypes between healthy human individuals. Study-wide background: The study enrolled a couple of women and a few men aged 18 to 49. Study results and limitations: When naive CD4 clonotypes were compared across several donors, approximately 5% were shared.

This table comes from immunoSEQ multiplex PCR, and its TCRdb copy is limited to in-frame clones, with some not included. The top ten hold 0.14% of the sample, which has roughly 2.5 million clones, 85% to 95% seen once. Germline V lookup: CDR1 SGHDN, CDR2 FVKESK. V gave up 5 bases and J gave up 0 bases, with 2 bases separating them. This CDR3 has 13 amino acids. Concerning this clone itself: Antigen specificity is unknown. Other nucleotide sequences in the sample specify the same CDR3.

This clonotype was obtained from a man between 18 and 35 years old in good health. The rearrangement joins TRBV14 to TRBJ2-6; D not certain. Sequenced input: naive CD4+ T cells sorted from blood. Specified subset: CD45RA+ positively selected. CDR3 loop: CASSNSGANVLTF. CDR3 DNA sequence: TGTGCCAGCAGCAACTCTGGGGCCAACGTCCTGACTTTC.